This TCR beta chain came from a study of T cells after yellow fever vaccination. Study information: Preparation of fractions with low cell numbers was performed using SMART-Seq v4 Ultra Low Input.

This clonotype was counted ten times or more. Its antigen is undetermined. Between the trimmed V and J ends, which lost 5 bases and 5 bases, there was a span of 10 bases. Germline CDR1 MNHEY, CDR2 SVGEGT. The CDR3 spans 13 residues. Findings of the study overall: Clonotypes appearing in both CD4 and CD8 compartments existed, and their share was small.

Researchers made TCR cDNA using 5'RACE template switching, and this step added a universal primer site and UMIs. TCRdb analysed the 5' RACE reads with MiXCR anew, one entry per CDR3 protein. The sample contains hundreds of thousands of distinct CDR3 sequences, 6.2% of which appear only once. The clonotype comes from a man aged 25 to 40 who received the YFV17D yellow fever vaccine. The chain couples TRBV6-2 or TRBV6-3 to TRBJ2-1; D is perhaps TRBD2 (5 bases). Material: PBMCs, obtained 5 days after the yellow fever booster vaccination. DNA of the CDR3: TGTGCCAGCAGTATTAGCGCCAACAATGAGCAGTTCTTC. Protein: CASSISANNEQFF.